The clone carrying this T cell receptor beta chain was found a few times. This sample is part of a study of PD-1 blockade in mismatch repair-deficient tumors. Clones were read by immunoSEQ multiplex PCR, and TCRdb kept only the in-frame ones, dropping some. The sample shows tens of thousands of clones, 65% to 85% of them seen only once. V was cut by 2 bases and J by 4 bases, with 8 bases left in between. The germline gives CDR1 MRHNA, CDR2 SNTAGT. CDR3 length: 13 amino acids. The TCR-sequenced patients were a few responders to pembrolizumab. The starting material was PBMCs, obtained less than 7 weeks after starting pembrolizumab. This sequence originates from an adult with mismatch repair-deficient cancer. The genes are TRBV6-4 and TRBJ1-1; D gene uncertain. CDR3 nucleotides: TGTGCCAGCAGTGACAGCCCCGGCACTGAAGCTTTCTTT. Amino acids: CASSDSPGTEAFF.